Listed here are 17 T cell receptor beta chains from one sample, sequenced in a study of T cell responses to AZD1222 COVID-19 vaccine. Sequencing used immunoSEQ multiplex PCR; TCRdb keeps in-frame clones, though not all of them. This sample carries 130,000 or so clones, 80% to 90% of them seen once, and the ten largest clones take more than 2.5%. The specimen was peripheral blood, collected on day 0 of AZD1222 vaccination. These TCRs come from an adult in good health.

V and J are TRBV5-1 and TRBJ2-1; 10 bases align to TRBD2. Germline V gives CDR1 SGHRS, CDR2 YFSETQ. The CDR3 has 14 amino acids. V was clipped by 3 bases and J by 9 bases; unmatched bases: 6. The CDR3 nucleotides read TGCGCCAGCAGCTACCTAGCGGGAGCCGGTGAGCAGTTCTTC. Protein sequence: CASSYLAGAGEQFF.

The chain couples TRBV15 to TRBJ1-2, with a weak D call TRBD1 (6 bases). Trimming removed 3 bases at V and 4 bases at J, with 6 bases between. CDR3 length: 12 residues. The germline V gene has CDR1 LNHNV and CDR2 YYDKDF (reference sequence). The CDR3 spells CATSRDSYGYTF. For the CDR3, the DNA is TGTGCCACCAGCAGGGACAGCTATGGCTACACCTTC.

The rearrangement uses TRBV6-5 and TRBJ1-6; D remains unclear. The CDR3 has 15 residues. In germline, CDR1 is MNHEY, CDR2 SVGAGI. Trimming pared 7 bases from V and 0 bases from J, leaving 10 bases between. In DNA, the CDR3 is TGTGCCAGCATCGTCGGGAGCTCCTATAATTCACCCCTCCACTTT. This gives the protein CASIVGSSYNSPLHF.

This sequence joins TRBV21-1 and TRBJ2-7; the table calls TRBD1, which could not be checked here. TRBV21-1 is shown as a pseudogene. CDR3 length equals 16 residues. The CDR3 reads CASSKQKGDRSYEQYF. For the CDR3, the DNA is TGTGCCAGCAGCAAACAAAAGGGGGACCGAAGCTACGAGCAGTACTTC.

This rearrangement joins TRBV4-1 to TRBJ1-6; no reliable D call. V was cut by 0 bases and J by 11 bases, with 14 bases left in between. Germline V gene lookup returns CDR1 MGHRA and CDR2 YSYEKL. CDR3 length equals 15 residues. The CDR3: CASSQDVFIPPPLHF. The CDR3 DNA reads as TGCGCCAGCAGCCAAGATGTGTTTATCCCCCCACCCCTCCACTTT.

This clone was detected once. The chain joins TRBV10-3 to TRBJ1-2; 7 nucleotides agree with TRBD1. Looked up from germline, CDR1 is ENHRY and CDR2 is SYGVKD. V was pared by 7 bases and J by 5 bases, with 10 bases of the junction left unmatched. The CDR3 spans 14 residues. The CDR3 coding sequence is TGTGCCATCAATCGGGCAGGGGGAATTTATGGCTACACCTTC. Amino acid sequence: CAINRAGGIYGYTF.

V gene TRBV6-5 combines with J gene TRBJ2-7; D is uncertain. CDR1 MNHEY and CDR2 SVGAGI come from the germline V gene. CDR3 size: 13 residues. Trimming took 3 bases from V and 2 from J, leaving 8 bases between them. The CDR3 DNA reads TGTGCCAGCAGTTATAGGCCTCCCTACGAGCAGTACTTC. It translates to CASSYRPPYEQYF.

The gene calls are TRBV11-1 and TRBJ2-7; D remains ambiguous. The CDR3 has 16 amino acids. Looked up from germline, CDR1 is SGHAT and CDR2 is FQDESV (reference sequence). Trimming took off 2 bases at V and 5 bases at J, with 19 bases between the two ends. CDR3 coding DNA: TGTGCCAGCAGCTTAAGCAGATTAACTTCTATCCACGAGCAGTACTTC. Amino acids: CASSLSRLTSIHEQYF. Drawing the rest from reference TRBV11-1 and TRBJ2-7, the complete variable domain is EAEVAQSPRYKITEKSQAVAFWCDPISGHATLYWYRQILGQGPELLVQFQDESVVDDSQLPKDRFSAERLKGVDSTLKIQPAELGDSAMYLCASSLSRLTSIHEQYFGPGTRLTVT.

This clone came up a few times. The chain employs TRBV28 and TRBJ1-1, with 8 bases that match TRBD1. V lost 3 bases and J lost 0; bases outside the gene matches: 12. The CDR3 length is 18 residues. The germline V gene encodes CDR1 MDHEN and CDR2 SYDVKM. CDR3 region: CASSLGRRGHRMNTEAFF. As DNA, the CDR3 is TGTGCCAGCAGTTTGGGACGCAGGGGGCACCGAATGAACACTGAAGCTTTCTTT. The variable domain in full, completed from reference TRBV28 and TRBJ1-1, reads DVKVTQSSRYLVKRTGEKVFLECVQDMDHENMFWYRQDPGLGLRLIYFSYDVKMKEKGDIPEGYSVSREKKERFSLILESASTNQTSMYLCASSLGRRGHRMNTEAFFGQGTRLTVV.

The J gene is TRBJ2-2, the V gene TRBV6-2 or TRBV6-3; 9 bases are shared with TRBD1. Germline V lookup: CDR1 MNHEY, CDR2 SVGEGT. The CDR3 consists of 16 residues. The V gene end was trimmed by 4 bases and the J gene end by 5 bases; junction bases not matched to a gene: 8. The DNA of the CDR3 is TGTGCCAGCAGTTTTCCGGGACAGGGATATACCGGGGAGCTGTTTTTT. This codes for CASSFPGQGYTGELFF.

The rearrangement joins TRBV19 to TRBJ1-1; 8 nucleotides agree with TRBD1. The germline V gene has CDR1 LNHDA and CDR2 SQIVND (reference sequence). CDR3 length equals 15 residues. The V segment lost 7 bases and the J segment 4 bases; nucleotides outside the gene matches: 11. CDR3 residues: CASTKFTGGLTEAFF. For the CDR3, the DNA is TGTGCCAGTACGAAATTTACAGGGGGTCTCACTGAAGCTTTCTTT. Looking up the rest from reference TRBV19 and TRBJ1-1 gives the full variable domain: DGGITQSPKYLFRKEGQNVTLSCEQNLNHDAMYWYRQDPGQGLRLIYYSQIVNDFQKGDIAEGYSVSREKKESFPLTVTSAQKNPTAFYLCASTKFTGGLTEAFFGQGTRLTVV.

V is TRBV19 and J is TRBJ1-2, with 7 bases fitting TRBD1. Germline CDR1 reads LNHDA; CDR2 reads SQIVND (reference sequence). The trim removed 3 bases at V and 4 bases at J, leaving 2 bases unmatched. The CDR3 is made up of 13 amino acids. CDR3 coding DNA: TGTGCCAGTAGTATTTCAGGGGGCTATGGCTACACCTTC. This codes for CASSISGGYGYTF.

CDR3 DNA sequence: TGTGCCAGCAGATTACAGGGGGGGGGAAACACCATATATTTT. This encodes CASRLQGGGNTIYF. The chain employs TRBV7-2 and TRBJ1-3, with 8 bases aligning to TRBD1. This CDR3 has 14 residues. Germline V gene lookup returns CDR1 SGHTA and CDR2 FQGNSA. V dropped 6 bases and J dropped 4; count of bases not matched to a gene: 5.

The chain combines TRBV19 with TRBJ2-5; maybe TRBD1 (6 bases). The CDR3 has 13 amino acids. The germline V and J ends were trimmed by 1 base and 5 bases, with 8 bases remaining between them. Germline CDR1 LNHDA, CDR2 SQIVND (reference sequence). CDR3 sequence: CASSIAGVETQYF. Here the CDR3 DNA reads TGTGCCAGTAGTATAGCAGGGGTGGAGACCCAGTACTTC.

The chain uses TRBV6-1 and TRBJ2-7; the match to TRBD1 covers 9 bases. The V segment lost 0 bases and the J segment 3 bases; nucleotides outside the gene matches: 9. This CDR3 spans 17 amino acids. Germline CDR1 reads MNHNS; CDR2 reads SASEGT. This CDR3 reads CASSEATGTGSNYEQYF. The DNA for the CDR3 is TGTGCCAGCAGTGAAGCGACCGGGACAGGGTCTAACTACGAGCAGTACTTC.

The gene calls are TRBV2 and TRBJ1-5, with D unclear. Trimming left V 2 bases short and J 0 bases short, with 8 bases between. The CDR3 covers 15 residues. Germline V gene data show CDR1 as SNHLY and CDR2 as FYNNEI. The CDR3 nucleotides read TGTGCCAGCAGTGAATGGGGAGATAGCAATCAGCCCCAGCATTTT. It codes for CASSEWGDSNQPQHF.

The V and J genes are TRBV2 and TRBJ2-5; 13 bases agree with TRBD2. Germline V gene sequence: CDR1 SNHLY, CDR2 FYNNEI. There are 16 residues in the CDR3. Trimming removed 5 bases from V and 3 bases from J; junction bases left unmatched: 6. Written as DNA, the CDR3 is TGTGCCAGCAGTCGGACTAGCGGGGGCGGAAAAGAGACCCAGTACTTC. This encodes CASSRTSGGGKETQYF. Full variable domain (remainder filled in from reference TRBV2 and TRBJ2-5): EPEVTQTPSHQVTQMGQEVILRCVPISNHLYFYWYRQILGQKVEFLVSFYNNEISEKSEIFDDQFSVERPDGSNFTLKIRSTKLEDSAMYFCASSRTSGGGKETQYFGPGTRLLVL.